These 21 T cell receptor beta chains originate from one sample sequenced in a study of CD8 T cells in ankylosing spondylitis. The study's findings and limits: Ankylosing spondylitis blood appeared to carry a characteristic TCR beta motif of roughly 8 highly homologous variants.

TCRdb itself ran the 5' RACE reads through MiXCR, one entry per CDR3 protein. The sample has hundreds of thousands of distinct CDR3 sequences, around 11% seen once; the top ten hold about 0.49%. No antigen has been assigned to these receptors. Sequenced: blood, either unsorted or a sorted T cell fraction (not recorded which). Receptors were obtained from a male donor with ankylosing spondylitis.

This clonotype was picked up a small number of times. The rearrangement links TRBV20-1 to TRBJ1-6, with D perhaps TRBD1 (6 bases). There are 14 residues in the CDR3. Per the germline V gene, CDR1 is DFQATT and CDR2 is SNEGSKA (reference sequence). V was clipped by 6 bases and J by 7 bases, with 16 bases between them. CDR3 sequence: CSAVDDRSNSPLHF. The CDR3 DNA reads as TGCAGTGCAGTCGATGACAGGAGCAATTCACCCCTCCACTTT.

This clonotype was detected ten times or more. The rearrangement joins TRBV29-1 to TRBJ2-1; TRBD2 matches 9 bases. Germline-derived CDR1 and CDR2 are SQVTM and ANQGSEA. The V gene end was trimmed by 3 bases and the J gene end by 0 bases; junction bases not matched to a gene: 6. The CDR3 totals 16 residues. The CDR3 DNA reads as TGCAGCGTTGAGGGTAGCGGGGGTTTCTCCTACAATGAGCAGTTCTTC. The encoded protein is CSVEGSGGFSYNEQFF.

This clonotype has a count of ten or more. This chain joins TRBV10-3 and TRBJ1-1; 9 bases fit TRBD1. The trim removed 10 bases at V and 3 bases at J, leaving 3 bases unmatched. The CDR3 sequence is 12 residues long. CDR1 ENHRY and CDR2 SYGVKD come from the germline V gene. CDR3 nucleotides: TGTGCCACGGACAGGGGCGACACTGAAGCTTTCTTT. It specifies CATDRGDTEAFF.

The chain couples TRBV6-2 or TRBV6-3 to TRBJ1-5; TRBD1 might be the D (5 bases). Germline lookup yields CDR1 MNHEY and CDR2 SVGEGT. There are 14 residues in the CDR3. Deletions cut 6 bases from V and 6 bases from J, with 15 bases between. The CDR3 region has the DNA TGTGCCAGCAGCCCCGGGGGGGGAGGTCAGCCCCAGCATTTT. This translates into CASSPGGGGQPQHF.

Only a few counts were recorded for this clonotype. The rearrangement joins TRBV4-3 to TRBJ1-2; a weak D match, TRBD1 (5 bases). The CDR3 covers 15 residues. Trimming cost V 0 bases and J 5 bases, with 13 bases left between them. The germline gives CDR1 LGHNA, CDR2 YSLEER. The CDR3 spells CASSQEWQGGYGYTF. In DNA, the CDR3 is TGCGCCAGCAGCCAAGAGTGGCAGGGAGGGTATGGCTACACCTTC.

This clonotype was detected only a few times. The V call is TRBV7-9, the J call TRBJ2-1; the match to TRBD2 covers 8 bases. The V and J ends lost 5 bases and 2 bases, in that order; junction bases with no gene match: 2. CDR1 and CDR2 (germline): SEHNR, FQNEAQ (reference sequence). The CDR3 sequence is 14 residues long. This CDR3 reads CASSPGRAYNEQFF. The CDR3 coding sequence is TGTGCCAGCAGCCCCGGGAGGGCCTACAATGAGCAGTTCTTC. Looking up the rest from reference TRBV7-9 and TRBJ2-1 gives the full variable domain: DTGVSQNPRHKITKRGQNVTFRCDPISEHNRLYWYRQTLGQGPEFLTYFQNEAQLEKSRLLSDRFSAERPKGSFSTLEIQRTEQGDSAMYLCASSPGRAYNEQFFGPGTRLTVL.

The chain employs TRBV27 and TRBJ2-7, with 8 bases that match TRBD2. The CDR3 consists of 14 residues. The J segment lost 3 bases and the V segment lost 5 bases, leaving 6 bases of the junction unmatched. In germline, CDR1 is MNHEY, CDR2 SMNVEV (reference sequence). CDR3 sequence: CASSKVGTSYEQYF. CDR3 nucleotides: TGTGCCAGCAGTAAAGTAGGGACTAGCTACGAGCAGTACTTC.

This clonotype appeared a few times. The J gene is TRBJ1-1, the V gene TRBV18; maybe TRBD1 (5 bases). Germline values: CDR1 KGHSH, CDR2 LQKENI. The CDR3 is 14 residues long. V lost 2 bases to trimming and J lost 4 bases, with 11 bases between them. The CDR3 nucleotides read TGTGCCAGCTCACCAAGTTCTGGGACCACTGAAGCTTTCTTT. It translates to CASSPSSGTTEAFF.

The CDR3 bases are TGTGCCAGCACCCCGACTAGCTTCTTCGATCCTAGCACAGATACGCAGTATTTT. Amino acid sequence: CASTPTSFFDPSTDTQYF. V and J are TRBV12-3 or TRBV12-4 and TRBJ2-3; 7 bases line up with TRBD2. The length of the CDR3 is 18 residues. V lost 7 bases to trimming and J lost 0 bases; unmatched junction nucleotides: 16.

The chain uses TRBV3-1 and TRBJ1-5; no firm D call. CDR3 length: 12 amino acids. Germline-derived CDR1 and CDR2 are LGHDT and YNNKEL (reference sequence). Trimming took off 0 bases at V and 7 bases at J, with 4 bases between the two ends. The CDR3 region is CASSQDRQPQHF. The DNA of the CDR3 is TGTGCCAGCAGCCAAGATAGGCAGCCCCAGCATTTT.

This chain connects TRBV20-1 to TRBJ2-1; 10 nucleotides line up with TRBD2. Germline V gene data show CDR1 as DFQATT and CDR2 as SNEGSKA (reference sequence). There are 15 residues in the CDR3. Unmatched junction bases numbered 11, after V lost 0 bases and J lost 12 bases. The CDR3 reads CSAREPSGRRFGQFF. CDR3 bases: TGCAGTGCTAGAGAACCTAGCGGGAGACGGTTTGGGCAGTTCTTC.

This clonotype was observed a few times. This chain uses TRBV27 with TRBJ2-7; 11 positions match TRBD2. The trim removed 5 bases at V and 2 bases at J, leaving 11 bases unmatched. Germline V gene lookup returns CDR1 MNHEY and CDR2 SMNVEV (reference sequence). There are 17 residues in the CDR3. The CDR3 DNA reads as TGTGCCAGCAGTCCTGGGCCCAGACTAGCGGGAACCTACGAGCAGTACTTC. This sequence encodes CASSPGPRLAGTYEQYF.

The table lists this clonotype with many counts. The chain couples TRBV29-1 to TRBJ2-3, with TRBD2 identical over 10 bases. This CDR3 has 14 amino acids. From germline, CDR1 is SQVTM and CDR2 ANQGSEA. J lost 3 bases, V lost 6 bases, and 6 bases had no gene match. CDR3 bases: TGCAGCGTCTCAGGACTAGCGGCGACAGATACGCAGTATTTT. This codes for CSVSGLAATDTQYF.

This clonotype was recorded a few times. Here the CDR3 reads CASRDVSGSSGNTIYF. CDR3 nucleotides: TGTGCCAGCAGAGACGTGTCGGGGAGCTCTGGAAACACCATATATTTT. The V and J genes are TRBV12-3 or TRBV12-4 and TRBJ1-3, with no clear D. Trimming removed 6 bases from V and 0 bases from J, with 15 bases in between. This CDR3 has 16 amino acids.

The gene calls are TRBV7-9 and TRBJ2-3, with 9 bases that match TRBD1. CDR3 length: 15 amino acids. Germline values: CDR1 SEHNR, CDR2 FQNEAQ (reference sequence). The trim removed 8 bases at V and 4 bases at J, leaving 10 bases unmatched. For the CDR3, the DNA is TGTGCCAGCCGGGAAACAGGGGGCCTCTCAGATACGCAGTATTTT. Its protein product is CASRETGGLSDTQYF.

This clonotype has just a few counts. One junction end does not reproduce the germline sequence, and a read error may be involved. The chain joins TRBV7-2 to TRBJ1-1, with a weak D call TRBD1 (6 bases). Germline-derived CDR1 and CDR2 are SGHTA and FQGNSA. The CDR3 covers 14 residues. The CDR3 DNA is TGTGCCAGCAGCCTATCATACAGGGACACTGAAGCCTTCTTT. It is translated as CASSLSYRDTEAFF.

There are a few counts of this clonotype. The chain employs TRBV10-3 and TRBJ2-5; D unclear. Germline V gives CDR1 ENHRY, CDR2 SYGVKD. This CDR3 has 15 amino acids. Deletions cut 6 bases from V and 2 bases from J, with 16 bases between. The CDR3 sequence is CAISRAVTAQETQYF. The CDR3 DNA follows: TGTGCCATCAGCCGCGCGGTGACGGCTCAAGAGACCCAGTACTTC.

In this sample, this clonotype turned up a few times. This rearrangement joins TRBV7-9 to TRBJ2-3; 8 bases match TRBD2. Germline-derived CDR1 and CDR2 are SEHNR and FQNEAQ (reference sequence). V was clipped by 3 bases and J by 5 bases; unmatched bases: 4. The CDR3 totals 14 residues. The CDR3 bases are TGTGCCAGCAGCTTTTCCCTAGCGGGAGATACGCAGTATTTT. Protein: CASSFSLAGDTQYF.

This clonotype showed up just a few times. The V call is TRBV12-3 or TRBV12-4, the J call TRBJ2-2; D gene ambiguous. There are 16 residues in the CDR3. V was shortened by 7 bases and J by 0 bases, with 15 bases between the two germline ends. The CDR3 spells CASINMSPANTGELFF. CDR3 nucleotides: TGTGCCAGCATTAACATGTCCCCCGCGAACACCGGGGAGCTGTTTTTT.

V usage is TRBV2 and J usage is TRBJ2-3, with D possibly being TRBD2 (5 bases). Germline CDR1 SNHLY, CDR2 FYNNEI. The CDR3 loop spans 13 amino acids. The V end was cut by 6 bases, the J end by 5 bases, with 12 bases between. The CDR3 here is CASSSEAEDTQYF. The CDR3 DNA follows: TGTGCCAGCAGCAGCGAAGCGGAAGATACGCAGTATTTT.

This sequence joins TRBV4-3 and TRBJ2-5, with D unclear. There are 13 residues in the CDR3. V was trimmed by 0 bases and J by 5 bases, leaving 7 bases between them. Germline CDR1 reads LGHNA; CDR2 reads YSLEER. CDR3 DNA: TGCGCCAGCAGCCAAGACATCTCGGAGACCCAGTACTTC. This encodes CASSQDISETQYF.